A selection of T cell receptor beta chains follows, all from one sample in a study of T cells in Graves' hyperthyroidism and ophthalmopathy. TCRdb re-analysed the multiplex PCR reads in MiXCR, keeping a single row per CDR3 protein. The sample consists of 550,000 to 600,000 distinct CDR3 sequences, roughly 50% of them appearing once. The sequencing input was peripheral blood or thyroid tissue (not recorded which). Source of these receptors: an adult woman with Graves' disease, either hyperthyroidism or ophthalmopathy (not recorded which). The CDR3 runs from the conserved cysteine through the conserved F or W. A D gene is named only where the DNA matches it firmly. Expanded clones are given a class, and other clones once, few, many or no size at all.

clone size	V gene	J gene	D gene	CDR3 DNA	CDR3 protein
many	TRBV29-1	TRBJ2-7	TRBD2	TGCAGCGTGACGAGTGCGGGAGGCTACGAGCAGTACTTC	CSVTSAGGYEQYF
many	TRBV6-6	TRBJ1-5	-	TGTGCCAGCAGTTACTCAGGCAGCGCGATCGACAAAAATCAGCCCCAGCATTTT	CASSYSGSAIDKNQPQHF
many	TRBV6-1	TRBJ1-2	TRBD1	TGTGCCAGCAGCGAGACAGGGGTCGGAGGCTACACCTTC	CASSETGVGGYTF
many	TRBV29-1	TRBJ2-5	-	TGCAGCGTAAGGCAGGGGAGCGGCTCAGAGACCCAGTACTTC	CSVRQGSGSETQYF
many	TRBV6-1	TRBJ2-7	TRBD2	TGTGCCAGCAGTGGACGACTAGCGGAAACCTACGAGCAGTACTTC	CASSGRLAETYEQYF
-	TRBV19	TRBJ2-2	-	TGTGCCAGTAAATTTAACTCCGGGGAGCTGTTTTTT	CASKFNSGELFF
many	TRBV12-3/TRBV12-4	TRBJ2-2	TRBD1	TGTGCCAGCAGGCCGGACAGGACAAACACCGGGGAGCTGTTTTTT	CASRPDRTNTGELFF
-	TRBV7-9	TRBJ1-6	-	TGTGCCAGCAGCTTGGGCGACTTT	CASSLGDF
-	TRBV9	TRBJ2-3	-	TGTGCCAGCAGCGTAGCAGTTGGGATAGGGGCAGATACGCAGTATTTT	CASSVAVGIGADTQYF
many	TRBV12-3/TRBV12-4	TRBJ1-5	-	TGTGCCAGCAGTTTGGGAACGGCCCCGAAGCCCCAGCATTTT	CASSLGTAPKPQHF
once	TRBV7-8	TRBJ2-7	-	TGTGCCAGCAGCTTGTGGTGGGGGCCGGGGCAGTACTTC	CASSLWWGPGQYF
-	TRBV7-2	TRBJ2-2	-	TGTGCCAGCAGCTTGACATTTGCGAACACCGGGGAGCTGTTTTTT	CASSLTFANTGELFF
many	TRBV5-1	TRBJ1-1	-	TGCGCCAGCAGCGCGGACACTTCGAACACTGAAGCTTTCTTT	CASSADTSNTEAFF
-	TRBV29-1	TRBJ1-2	-	TGCAGCGTTGCCGGACGGAGCTATGGCTACACCTTC	CSVAGRSYGYTF
many	TRBV20-1	TRBJ2-3	-	TGCAGTGCTAGAGATCCGTCCGGTTTAGATACGCAGTATTTT	CSARDPSGLDTQYF
many	TRBV12-3/TRBV12-4	TRBJ2-2	-	TGTGCCAGCGGGCGAGGGTTCAAGGGCACCGGGGAGCTGTTTTTT	CASGRGFKGTGELFF
-	TRBV10-3	TRBJ2-2	-	TGTGCCATCAGTGATTCCGGGGTATCAGCGTACGGGGAGCTGTTTTTT	CAISDSGVSAYGELFF
-	TRBV7-2	TRBJ1-1	TRBD1	TGTGCCAGTGCGACAGGGGGATTGAACACTGAAGCTTTCTTT	CASATGGLNTEAFF
many	TRBV20-1	TRBJ1-5	-	TGCAGTGCCCTGGAGAATTGGGGTCAGCCCCAGCATTTT	CSALENWGQPQHF
many	TRBV6-5	TRBJ2-7	-	TGTGCCAGCAGCCCCCTTCCACTAGCCTCCTACGAGCAGTACTTC	CASSPLPLASYEQYF
-	TRBV4-3	TRBJ1-1	TRBD1	TGCGCCAGCGACCAGGGACAGGGGGACACTGAAGCTTTCTTT	CASDQGQGDTEAFF
many	TRBV4-2	TRBJ2-7	TRBD2	TGTGCCAGCAGCCAAGATCGGCGGGGGATTAGCTCCTACGAGCAGTACTTC	CASSQDRRGISSYEQYF
-	TRBV27	TRBJ2-7	TRBD2	TGTGCCAGCAGTTTATCACGCCGGGTGGCGGGAGACAACTACGAGCAGTACTTC	CASSLSRRVAGDNYEQYF
-	TRBV29-1	TRBJ1-2	-	TGCAGCGGTGACAGGCTTTCTAACTATGGCTACACCTTC	CSGDRLSNYGYTF
-	TRBV7-9	TRBJ2-5	TRBD2	TGTGCCAGCGGACTAGCGGCGGAAGAGACCCAGTACTTC	CASGLAAEETQYF
many	TRBV5-1	TRBJ2-7	-	TGCGCCAGCAGACTGGGCGGCTACGAGCAGTACTTC	CASRLGGYEQYF
many	TRBV19	TRBJ2-1	-	TGTGCCAGTAGGAATTTGGCCTCGGATGAGCAGTTCTTC	CASRNLASDEQFF
-	TRBV7-9	TRBJ1-2	TRBD1	TGTGCCAGCAGCGACCACGGGACAGACGTAGCTAGCTATGGCTACACCTTC	CASSDHGTDVASYGYTF
-	TRBV20-1	TRBJ1-2	TRBD1	TGCAGTGCTGGGGACAGGGGATTAGGTGGCTACACCTTC	CSAGDRGLGGYTF
-	TRBV4-1	TRBJ1-5	-	TGCGCCAGCAGCCAAGATCCTGGGAATCAGCCCCAGCATTTT	CASSQDPGNQPQHF
-	TRBV7-7	TRBJ2-2	TRBD1	TGTGCTAGCAGCTCGGACAGGAACGGGGAGCTGTTTTTT	CASSSDRNGELFF
-	TRBV7-9	TRBJ2-7	TRBD1	TGTGCCAGCAGCATAACAGGGGGTTGGTACGAGCAGTACTTC	CASSITGGWYEQYF